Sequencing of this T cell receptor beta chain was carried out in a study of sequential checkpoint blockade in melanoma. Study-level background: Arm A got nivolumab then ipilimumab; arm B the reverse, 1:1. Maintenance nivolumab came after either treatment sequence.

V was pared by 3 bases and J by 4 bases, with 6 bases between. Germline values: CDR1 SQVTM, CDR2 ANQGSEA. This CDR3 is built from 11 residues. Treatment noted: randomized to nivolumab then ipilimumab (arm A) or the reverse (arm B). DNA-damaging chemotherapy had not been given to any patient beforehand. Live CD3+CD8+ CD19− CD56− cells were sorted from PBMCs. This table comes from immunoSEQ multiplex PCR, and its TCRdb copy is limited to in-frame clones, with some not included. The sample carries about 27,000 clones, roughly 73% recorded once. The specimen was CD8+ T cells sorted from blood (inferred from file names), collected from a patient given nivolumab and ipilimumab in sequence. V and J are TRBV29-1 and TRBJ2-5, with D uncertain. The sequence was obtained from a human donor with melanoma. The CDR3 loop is CSVDPGETQYF. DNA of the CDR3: TGCAGCGTTGACCCGGGAGAGACCCAGTACTTC.